A single sample gave rise to the 9 T cell receptor beta chains below, sequenced in a study of T cells after posttransplantation cyclophosphamide. TCRdb keeps only in-frame clones here, not all; method: immunoSEQ multiplex PCR. The sample consists of 45,000 to 60,000 clones, roughly 92% of them appearing once. The specimen sequenced was PBMCs. The receptors derive from a woman aged 50 to 60 in good health and a related stem cell transplant donor.

The rearrangement joins TRBV6-5 to TRBJ2-7; D not resolved. The V gene lost 6 bases and the J gene lost 6 bases, with 18 bases spanning the gap. There are 14 residues in the CDR3. CDR1 is MNHEY, CDR2 SVGAGI, per germline. The CDR3 DNA reads TGTGCCAGCAGCCCGACATGGCTCGTGGGCGAGCAGTACTTC. This gives the protein CASSPTWLVGEQYF.

This clone was detected once. The gene calls are TRBV13 and TRBJ2-5; 10 bases line up with TRBD1. V was clipped by 5 bases and J by 3 bases; unmatched bases: 6. CDR3 length: 15 amino acids. Looked up from germline, CDR1 is PRHDT and CDR2 is FYEKMQ (reference sequence). In nucleotides, the CDR3 is TGTGCCAGCAGCCCCTCAGGACAGGGGGAAGAGACCCAGTACTTC. The encoded protein is CASSPSGQGEETQYF.

The chain carries TRBV2 and TRBJ2-5, with TRBD1 matching over 10 bases. With V trimmed by 2 bases and J by 5 bases, 5 bases remained unmatched. Germline V gene data show CDR1 as SNHLY and CDR2 as FYNNEI. This CDR3 region has 15 residues. The DNA of the CDR3 is TGTGCCAGCAGTGAAAGGGACAGGGGCTTGGAGACCCAGTACTTC. Amino acids: CASSERDRGLETQYF.

This rearrangement joins TRBV19 to TRBJ1-2, with 7 bases matching TRBD1. The CDR3 is 15 amino acids. V shed 5 bases, J shed 5 bases, and the junction held 11 bases outside the gene matches. CDR1 and CDR2 (germline): LNHDA, SQIVND (reference sequence). In DNA, the CDR3 is TGTGCCAGTAGTCTCCGGGACAGTCCTTTATATGGCTACACCTTC. Protein sequence: CASSLRDSPLYGYTF.

V is TRBV6-5 and J is TRBJ2-2; no firm D call. This CDR3 is built from 14 residues. Trimming removed 6 bases from V and 6 bases from J, with 14 bases in between. CDR1 is MNHEY, CDR2 SVGAGI, per germline. The CDR3 is CASSEARVAGELFF. The CDR3 DNA follows: TGTGCCAGCAGCGAAGCCCGGGTGGCCGGGGAGCTGTTTTTT.

The chain couples TRBV6-5 to TRBJ1-5; weak D call: TRBD1 (5 bases). Germline loops: CDR1 MNHEY, CDR2 SVGAGI. The V and J ends lost 2 bases and 7 bases respectively, with 9 bases between them. This CDR3 region has 13 residues. The CDR3 region has the DNA TGTGCCAGCAGTTACAGCCCAGGGCAGCCCCAGCATTTT. It yields the protein CASSYSPGQPQHF.

This chain links TRBV7-9 with TRBJ1-2; weak D call: TRBD1 (6 bases). The CDR3 totals 14 residues. CDR1 and CDR2 from the germline V gene are SEHNR and FQNEAQ (reference sequence). Trimming took 2 bases from V and 5 from J, leaving 12 bases between them. CDR3 residues: CASSLSGGAYGYTF. In DNA, the CDR3 is TGTGCCAGCAGCTTATCGGGGGGGGCGTATGGCTACACCTTC.

This rearrangement joins TRBV2 to TRBJ2-7, with D unclear. Germline loops: CDR1 SNHLY, CDR2 FYNNEI. There are 14 residues in the CDR3. V lost 3 bases and J lost 0, with 9 bases in between. As DNA, the CDR3 is TGTGCCAGCAGTGAGGGCTCCCACTCCTACGAGCAGTACTTC. Translating gives CASSEGSHSYEQYF.

V gene TRBV10-1 combines with J gene TRBJ1-6, with TRBD1 identical over 10 bases. With V trimmed by 5 bases and J by 5 bases, 3 bases remained unmatched. The length of the CDR3 is 15 residues. CDR1 and CDR2 (germline): WNHNN, SYGVQD (reference sequence). CDR3 region: CASSPDRGDNSPLHF. The DNA for the CDR3 is TGCGCCAGCAGTCCGGACAGGGGGGATAATTCACCCCTCCACTTT.